This T cell receptor (beta chain) was found in a study of tumour-infiltrating T cells in Burkitt lymphoma. About the research overall: Survival, overall and progression-free, tracked with productive clonality.

This CDR3 is built from 18 residues. V shed 5 bases, J shed 4 bases, and the junction held 18 bases outside the gene matches. Germline lookup yields CDR1 MNHEY and CDR2 SMNVEV (reference sequence). The method was immunoSEQ multiplex PCR; TCRdb's version includes in-frame clones alone and lacks a portion of them. The table has about 7,100 clones, over 65% seen once. This TCR derives from a human donor with diffuse large B-cell lymphoma. The sample consisted of tumor tissue. The J gene is TRBJ1-1, the V gene TRBV27; 8 bases align to TRBD1. Here the CDR3 DNA reads TGTGCCAGCAGTGTCCTAGGACAGGGAGGGTTTCTGGCCACTGAAGCTTTCTTT. Translation: CASSVLGQGGFLATEAFF.